This TCR beta chain was profiled in a study of cytomegalovirus exposure and HLA in healthy donors. The germline CDR1 and CDR2 sequences are LGHNA and YSLEER. The CDR3 is 15 residues long. J was trimmed by 8 bases and V by 5 bases; bases with no gene match: 7. Libraries were prepared by immunoSEQ multiplex PCR; TCRdb keeps only in-frame clonotypes and omits some of them. The data hold 100,000 to 150,000 clones, with over 85% observed a single time. The receptor's source is a man aged 30-40 years in good health and CMV-seronegative. Sequences were obtained from PBMCs. The chain carries TRBV4-3 and TRBJ1-6; 9 bases map to TRBD1. CDR3 DNA sequence: TGCGCCAGCAGCTACCGGGACAGGGAGCATTCACCCCTCCACTTT. This codes for CASSYRDREHSPLHF.